These 3 T cell receptor beta chains originate from one sample sequenced in a study of cytomegalovirus exposure and HLA in healthy donors. The PCR was carried out with 60 Vbeta primers and 13 Jbeta primers. The table came from immunoSEQ multiplex PCR; TCRdb's copy has only in-frame clones and leaves some out. The data hold about 110,000 clones, with approximately 83% observed a single time. The sample was PBMCs. Every receptor here comes from a man between 40 and 49 years old in good health and CMV-seronegative.

This chain connects TRBV7-2 to TRBJ2-3; 8 nucleotides align to TRBD2. The J segment lost 3 bases and the V segment lost 5 bases, leaving 7 bases of the junction unmatched. Germline V CDR1 and CDR2: SGHTA, FQGNSA. The CDR3 runs to 15 residues. The CDR3 loop is CASSASGLGTDTQYF. For the CDR3, the DNA is TGTGCCAGCAGCGCCTCGGGACTAGGGACAGATACGCAGTATTTT.

V gene TRBV6-5 combines with J gene TRBJ2-1, with TRBD2 as a possible D gene (6 bases). CDR1 and CDR2 from the germline V gene are MNHEY and SVGAGI. CDR3 length: 15 residues. V dropped 6 bases and J dropped 6 bases, with 18 bases sitting between them. This CDR3 reads CASSTPGRSGNEQFF. The CDR3 region has the DNA TGTGCCAGCAGCACCCCAGGGAGGTCAGGCAATGAGCAGTTCTTC.

The chain uses TRBV5-5 and TRBJ1-2; 7 nucleotides line up with TRBD1. With V trimmed by 5 bases and J by 6 bases, 16 bases remained unmatched. CDR1 SGHKS and CDR2 YYEKEE come from the germline V gene (reference sequence). CDR3 length equals 16 residues. CDR3 DNA sequence: TGTGCCAGCAGAAAGAAGGGGGCCCCCGGGCCTAATGGCTACACCTTC. Amino acid sequence: CASRKKGAPGPNGYTF.